This is a list of T cell receptor beta chains from one sample in a study of follicular helper T cells after annual influenza vaccination. Repertoires were generated with immunoSEQ multiplex PCR, while TCRdb's copy carries only in-frame clones and drops some. In the table there are about 6,800 clones, roughly four fifths of which are singletons. This material consisted of CXCR5- memory CD4+ T cells sorted from blood, taken 7 days after influenza vaccination. These receptor sequences come from an adult who received the influenza vaccine. The CDR3 runs from the conserved cysteine through the conserved F or W. D genes are given only for firm matches. Size tells how often a clone was seen (once, few, many) or the class of an expanded clone, and some rows leave it out.

V gene: TRBV5-5; J gene: TRBJ2-2; D gene: NA; clone size: NA; CDR3 DNA: TGTGCCAGCAGCTTGACAGACACCGGGGAGCTGTTTTTT; CDR3 protein: CASSLTDTGELFF
V gene: TRBV27; J gene: TRBJ1-2; D gene: NA; clone size: NA; CDR3 DNA: TGTGCCAGCAGTTTAGGCGCAAGGTCTAACTATGGCTACACCTTC; CDR3 protein: CASSLGARSNYGYTF
V gene: TRBV7-2; J gene: TRBJ1-1; D gene: NA; clone size: NA; CDR3 DNA: TGTGCCAGCAGCTTAGGGGCACAGAATGCTTTCTTT; CDR3 protein: CASSLGAQNAFF
V gene: TRBV2; J gene: TRBJ2-2; D gene: TRBD2; clone size: NA; CDR3 DNA: TGTGCCAGCAGTGCCACTAGCGGGAGGGCCGTTACCGGGGAGCTGTTTTTT; CDR3 protein: CASSATSGRAVTGELFF
V gene: TRBV6-5; J gene: TRBJ1-1; D gene: NA; clone size: NA; CDR3 DNA: TGTGCCAGCAGACTACTATCAGGGGATAACACTGAAGCTTTCTTT; CDR3 protein: CASRLLSGDNTEAFF
V gene: TRBV21-1; J gene: TRBJ2-7; D gene: NA; clone size: NA; CDR3 DNA: TGTGCCAGCAGCAAAAGCGGGACGAAACAGGGCTACGAGCAGTACTTC; CDR3 protein: CASSKSGTKQGYEQYF
V gene: TRBV27; J gene: TRBJ1-6; D gene: TRBD1; clone size: NA; CDR3 DNA: TGTGCCAGCAGTTTATACCCCCCCTGGGGACAGGGGGCTAATTCACCCCTCCACTTT; CDR3 protein: CASSLYPPWGQGANSPLHF
V gene: TRBV9; J gene: TRBJ1-1; D gene: NA; clone size: NA; CDR3 DNA: TGTGCCAGCCGCCCCCTATTGAGGGGAAACACTGAAGCTTTCTTT; CDR3 protein: CASRPLLRGNTEAFF
V gene: TRBV28; J gene: TRBJ1-5; D gene: NA; clone size: NA; CDR3 DNA: TGTGCCAGCAGTTTTGGGCGGCACAATCAGCCCCAGCATTTT; CDR3 protein: CASSFGRHNQPQHF
V gene: TRBV6-6; J gene: TRBJ1-3; D gene: NA; clone size: NA; CDR3 DNA: TGTGCCAGCAGACATACGGCCCACTCTGGAAACACCATATATTTT; CDR3 protein: CASRHTAHSGNTIYF
V gene: TRBV6-1; J gene: TRBJ1-3; D gene: NA; clone size: NA; CDR3 DNA: TGTGCCAGCAGTGGCGAGTGGTCTGGAAACACCATATATTTT; CDR3 protein: CASSGEWSGNTIYF
V gene: TRBV6-5; J gene: TRBJ1-4; D gene: TRBD1; clone size: NA; CDR3 DNA: TGTGCCAGCAGTCGACAGGGGACGGCTGAAAAACTGTTTTTT; CDR3 protein: CASSRQGTAEKLFF
V gene: TRBV5-1; J gene: TRBJ2-2; D gene: NA; clone size: once; CDR3 DNA: TGCGCCAGCAGCTTGGCATCAGGGGCGAGCGGGGAGCTGTTTTTT; CDR3 protein: CASSLASGASGELFF
V gene: TRBV7-7; J gene: TRBJ2-2; D gene: NA; clone size: NA; CDR3 DNA: TGTGCTAGCAGCTTAGATCTGGAGGGGGCGAACACCGGGGAGCTGTTTTTT; CDR3 protein: CASSLDLEGANTGELFF
V gene: TRBV27; J gene: TRBJ2-1; D gene: TRBD2; clone size: NA; CDR3 DNA: TGTGCCAGCAGACGACTAGCGGGAGGGCAGTACAATGAGCAGTTCTTC; CDR3 protein: CASRRLAGGQYNEQFF
V gene: TRBV5-1; J gene: TRBJ2-7; D gene: TRBD2; clone size: NA; CDR3 DNA: TGCGCCAGCAGCTCGGGACTAGCGGGGGGTGTCGAGCAGTACTTC; CDR3 protein: CASSSGLAGGVEQYF